The present T cell receptor beta chain was sequenced within a study of STAT5B mutations in CD4+ large granular lymphocyte leukemia. The wider study: Healthy donors showed HLA-associated enrichment of the CDR3 'QG' motif. Study observations and caveats: Main leukemic clonotypes were patient-specific, but roughly 25% appeared at low frequency elsewhere. CD4-sorted patient repertoires seemed more clonal than healthy CD4+ repertoires. Top patient clones used TRBV06 genes more often: 8/27 versus 2/35 in controls.

Here immunoSEQ multiplex PCR was the method, and the copy in TCRdb shows in-frame clones only, minus some. Of 25,000 to 30,000 clones in the sample, roughly 79% are singletons; the top ten hold around 1%. CDR3 length equals 13 residues. The germline CDR1 and CDR2 sequences are SGHDN and FVKESK. The V end was cut by 6 bases, the J end by 8 bases, with 16 bases between. In the case of this clone: Its antigen is unknown.

This clonotype was obtained from a human donor in good health. The chain employs TRBV14 and TRBJ1-2; D may be TRBD1 (5 bases). Input material: CD4+ T cells from blood buffy coats. The CDR3 bases are TGTGCCAGCAGTCCCAGGGAGGCTAAGGGCTACACCTTC. This codes for CASSPREAKGYTF.